The 20 T cell receptor beta chains below all came from one sample that was sequenced in a study of T cells in Graves' hyperthyroidism and ophthalmopathy. There were TCR beta CDR3 regions amplified from RNA transcripts. Initially, a first-round RT-PCR of the TCR CDR3 employed the HTBI primer set. From the multiplex PCR reads, TCRdb called clonotypes with MiXCR, one entry per CDR3 protein. This sample has 480,000 or so distinct CDR3 sequences, with approximately 15% found just once. Source material: blood. These receptors were obtained from a woman between 18 and 30 years old with Graves' hyperthyroidism.

The chain has TRBV5-4 and TRBJ1-1; tentatively, D is TRBD1 (6 bases). Germline CDR1 reads SGHNT; CDR2 reads YYREEE (reference sequence). The V end was cut by 1 base, the J end by 4 bases, with 11 bases between. This CDR3 comprises 14 residues. In DNA form, the CDR3 reads TGTGCCAGCAGCTTGACCACAGGGAGCACTGAAGCTTTCTTT. It translates to CASSLTTGSTEAFF. Based on the CDR3 plus reference TRBV5-4 and TRBJ1-1, the full variable domain is ETGVTQSPTHLIKTRGQQVTLRCSSQSGHNTVSWYQQALGQGPQFIFQYYREEENGRGNFPPRFSGLQFPNYSSELNVNALELDDSALYLCASSLTTGSTEAFFGQGTRLTVV.

A few counts support this clonotype. The chain uses TRBV5-1 and TRBJ2-1, with no clear D. Germline loops: CDR1 SGHRS, CDR2 YFSETQ. Trimming left V 6 bases short and J 4 bases short, with 14 bases between. The CDR3 runs to 14 residues. For the CDR3, the DNA is TGCGCCAGCACCGAACGGTGGGATTACAATGAGCAGTTCTTC. This encodes CASTERWDYNEQFF.

This clonotype appeared a few times. V is TRBV20-1 and J is TRBJ2-1; maybe TRBD2 (6 bases). Deletions cut 4 bases from V and 2 bases from J, with 12 bases between. CDR1 is DFQATT and CDR2 is SNEGSKA in the germline V gene (reference sequence). There are 14 residues in the CDR3. The CDR3 DNA follows: TGCAGTGCTACCAAGCAGCGGGCCTACAATGAGCAGTTCTTC. It translates to CSATKQRAYNEQFF.

The chain has TRBV28 and TRBJ2-2, with 8 bases that match TRBD2. V was pared by 3 bases and J by 4 bases, with 10 bases of the junction left unmatched. This CDR3 comprises 17 residues. The germline gives CDR1 MDHEN, CDR2 SYDVKM. The CDR3: CASSFDSSGLATGELFF. The CDR3 nucleotides read TGTGCCAGCAGTTTTGATTCGTCCGGACTAGCCACCGGGGAGCTGTTTTTT.

At least ten counts were recorded for this clonotype. J is TRBJ1-4 and V is TRBV12-3 or TRBV12-4, with TRBD1 matching 8 bases. This CDR3 has 15 residues. Losses at the gene ends were 4 bases for V and 4 bases for J; bases not matched to a gene: 5. As DNA, the CDR3 is TGTGCCAGCAGTTCCCGACAGGGGATTAATGAAAAACTGTTTTTT. Its protein is CASSSRQGINEKLFF.

This chain connects TRBV6-5 to TRBJ2-4; D is possibly TRBD2 (6 bases). Trimming shortened V by 0 bases and J by 4 bases, and 13 bases separated the two germline ends. The CDR3 spans 16 residues. The germline V gene has CDR1 MNHEY and CDR2 SVGAGI. The CDR3 coding sequence is TGTGCCAGCAGTTACTCGGGGGAGGCCCTAAAAAACATTCAGTACTTC. It codes for CASSYSGEALKNIQYF.

The CDR3 sequence is CASSPDPYRGGFQETQYF. The CDR3 DNA reads TGTGCCAGCAGCCCGGACCCGTACAGGGGAGGATTCCAAGAGACCCAGTACTTC. The rearrangement uses TRBV11-3 and TRBJ2-5, with D possibly matching TRBD1 (7 bases). The CDR3 length is 18 residues. Germline loops: CDR1 SGHNT, CDR2 YENEEA. Trimming took 5 bases from V and 1 from J, leaving 23 bases between them.

In nucleotides, the CDR3 is TGTGCCAGCAGCTCACGCAGCGGGAGTAGGACCGGGGAGCTGTTTTTT. Protein product: CASSSRSGSRTGELFF. This chain links TRBV5-4 with TRBJ2-2; 8 bases agree with TRBD2. This CDR3 has 16 residues. Germline CDR1 is SGHNT and CDR2 is YYREEE (reference sequence). V lost 3 bases, J lost 5 bases, and 9 bases stayed unmatched.

This clonotype appeared many times. V gene TRBV20-1 combines with J gene TRBJ2-5, with D uncertain. Germline CDR1 and CDR2: DFQATT and SNEGSKA (reference sequence). V was cut by 4 bases and J by 5 bases, with 14 bases left in between. The CDR3 runs to 13 residues. CDR3 region: CSATARFGETQYF. Written as DNA, the CDR3 is TGCAGTGCTACCGCACGCTTCGGGGAGACCCAGTACTTC.

This clonotype occurred many times. The genes are TRBV30 and TRBJ1-5, with 9 bases identical to TRBD1. The CDR3 is 13 amino acids. The germline gives CDR1 GTSNPN, CDR2 SVGIG (reference sequence). V lost 3 bases and J lost 7; bases outside the gene matches: 4. The CDR3 here is CAWSGQGRQPQHF. In DNA form, the CDR3 reads TGTGCCTGGAGCGGACAGGGGAGACAGCCCCAGCATTTT. The full variable domain, its missing parts supplied by reference TRBV30 and TRBJ1-5, is SQTIHQWPATLVQPVGSPLSLECTVEGTSNPNLYWYRQAAGRGLQLLFYSVGIGQISSEVPQNLSASRPQDRQFILSSKKLLLSDSGFYLCAWSGQGRQPQHFGDGTRLSIL.

The V and J genes are TRBV19 and TRBJ1-1, with 8 bases fitting TRBD1. Germline V CDR1 and CDR2: LNHDA, SQIVND (reference sequence). The junction had 5 bases not matched to a gene; V was cut back by 5 bases and J by 0 bases. The CDR3 extends over 15 amino acids. The DNA for the CDR3 is TGTGCCAGTAGTCTTACAGGGGGTCTGAACACTGAAGCTTTCTTT. Amino acid sequence: CASSLTGGLNTEAFF.

This clonotype was recorded at least ten times. The rearrangement uses TRBV13 and TRBJ1-3, with a weak D call TRBD1 (6 bases). Per the germline V gene, CDR1 is PRHDT and CDR2 is FYEKMQ (reference sequence). The CDR3 consists of 13 residues. Between the trimmed V and J ends, which lost 7 bases and 8 bases, there was a span of 15 bases. In nucleotides, the CDR3 is TGTGCCAGCAAGACCGAACCAGGGGACACCATATATTTT. This translates into CASKTEPGDTIYF.

Details on this clonotype: This may come from a read error, since a much larger clone is one base off. The chain combines TRBV11-3 with TRBJ2-5; the match to TRBD1 covers 11 bases. In germline, CDR1 is SGHNT, CDR2 YENEEA. There are 18 residues in the CDR3. The CDR3 here is CASSLVSGQGALGETPYF. The CDR3 DNA reads as TGTGCCAGCAGCTTAGTATCTGGACAGGGGGCTCTGGGAGAGACCCCGTACTTC.

On this clonotype itself: This may be a read error: a much more frequent sequence differs by one nucleotide. The rearrangement uses TRBV6-1 and TRBJ1-1; D might be TRBD1 (5 bases). This CDR3 region has 16 residues. Germline V lookup: CDR1 MNHNS, CDR2 SASEGT. V dropped 4 bases and J dropped 5 bases, with 20 bases sitting between them. This chain's CDR3 is CASSADGRGRGTEAFF. In nucleotides, the CDR3 is TGTGCCAGCAGTGCGGACGGACGGGGGAGAGGGACTGAAGCTTTCTTT.

The J gene is TRBJ2-3, the V gene TRBV5-1, with D unclear. The CDR3 spans 15 residues. The V end lost 3 bases, the J end lost 5 bases, and 16 bases lay between the germline ends. CDR1 and CDR2 from the germline V gene are SGHRS and YFSETQ. This chain's CDR3 is CASSSAGSTGDTQYF. CDR3 nucleotide sequence: TGCGCCAGCAGCTCGGCTGGTTCAACGGGAGATACGCAGTATTTT.

The table lists this clonotype with many counts. The V call is TRBV30, the J call TRBJ1-1; a weak D match, TRBD1 (6 bases). The CDR3 consists of 13 residues. CDR1 and CDR2 (germline): GTSNPN, SVGIG (reference sequence). V lost 3 bases and J 3 bases, leaving 11 bases between the germline ends. CDR3 amino acids: CAWSRDIHTEAFF. The CDR3, as DNA: TGTGCCTGGAGCCGGGACATACACACTGAAGCTTTCTTT.

This clonotype was seen repeatedly, ten times or more. This chain uses TRBV24-1 with TRBJ2-2, with 9 bases fitting TRBD1. Germline CDR1 is KGHDR and CDR2 is SFDVKD. The CDR3 covers 19 residues. V gave up 1 base and J gave up 7 bases; unmatched junction bases: 15. The CDR3 is CATSDFRSRDREADGELFF. DNA of the CDR3: TGTGCCACCAGTGATTTCCGATCCCGGGACAGGGAGGCAGACGGGGAGCTGTTTTTT.

This chain connects TRBV3-1 to TRBJ1-6; D ambiguous. V lost 4 bases and J 2 bases, leaving 6 bases between the germline ends. Germline V gene lookup returns CDR1 LGHDT and CDR2 YNNKEL (reference sequence). The CDR3 extends over 14 amino acids. Written as DNA, the CDR3 is TGTGCCAGCAGCCTCCGGACCTATAATTCACCCCTCCACTTT. The encoded protein is CASSLRTYNSPLHF.

This clonotype has at least ten counts. This chain uses TRBV5-1 with TRBJ2-3; no firm D call. V was pared by 4 bases and J by 2 bases, with 14 bases between. CDR1 is SGHRS, CDR2 YFSETQ, per germline. The CDR3 runs 15 residues. Here the CDR3 reads CASSPSRGLTDTQYF. As DNA, the CDR3 is TGCGCCAGCAGCCCATCCCGTGGGCTCACAGATACGCAGTATTTT.

This clonotype has a count of ten or more. V usage is TRBV5-4 and J usage is TRBJ2-7; no reliable D call. Per the germline V gene, CDR1 is SGHNT and CDR2 is YYREEE (reference sequence). The V gene lost 5 bases and the J gene lost 3 bases, with 6 bases spanning the gap. This CDR3 is 11 amino acids long. CDR3 DNA: TGTGCCAGCAGTTTAAACTACGAGCAGTACTTC. This sequence encodes CASSLNYEQYF.